This T cell receptor beta chain originates from a study of T cell responses to AZD1222 COVID-19 vaccine. Points from the study as a whole: The donors showed a predominance of white British ancestry and of females, with possible underestimation of clonal diversity.

V lost 2 bases and J lost 2; bases outside the gene matches: 0. Germline CDR1 KGHSH, CDR2 LQKENI. The CDR3 totals 15 residues. Repertoires were generated with immunoSEQ multiplex PCR, while TCRdb's copy carries only in-frame clones and drops some. The repertoire holds 150,000 or so clones, with around 89% as singletons. To note about this clone: Its antigen remains unidentified.

Sequencing used peripheral blood, obtained on day 0 of AZD1222 vaccination. The TCR originated in an adult in good health. The genes are TRBV18 and TRBJ2-7, with 13 bases aligning to TRBD2. CDR3: CASSPGLAGAYEQYF. The CDR3 coding sequence is TGTGCCAGCTCACCAGGACTAGCGGGAGCCTACGAGCAGTACTTC.